Listed below are T cell receptor beta chains from one sample, sequenced in a study of cytomegalovirus exposure and HLA in healthy donors. The repertoire was sequenced with immunoSEQ multiplex PCR; TCRdb's copy has only in-frame clones and lacks some. The data show 85,000 to 100,000 clones, with 75% to 80% seen just once and 3.8% held by the top ten. The sequenced material came from PBMCs. The receptors stem from a middle-aged woman in good health and CMV-seronegative. CDR3s include the opening cysteine and the closing phenylalanine or tryptophan. The D gene is left open where the match is weak. Only some rows state a clone size, as once, few, many or a class for expanded clones.

v_call,clone_size,j_call,d_call,cdr3_nt,cdr3_aa
TRBV6-4,once,TRBJ2-1,TRBD2,TGTGCCAGCAGTAAGGGACCGGCGGGGGGTCCTAATGTGCAGTTCTTC,CASSKGPAGGPNVQFF
TRBV5-4,.,TRBJ1-2,.,TGTGCCAGCAGCCCGCGGGACTATGGCTACACCTTC,CASSPRDYGYTF
TRBV5-6,.,TRBJ2-7,TRBD2,TGTGCCAGCAGCTTGTTTACCGGGACTAACCTGTACGAGCAGTACTTC,CASSLFTGTNLYEQYF
TRBV14,.,TRBJ1-6,TRBD1,TGTGCCAGCAGCCAACTACAGGGGAATTCACCCCTCCACTTT,CASSQLQGNSPLHF
TRBV29-1,few,TRBJ2-1,.,TGCAGCGTTGAATTTGTATCTCAGCGGAGGAGGCGCCTGGGCAATGAGCAGTTCTTC,CSVEFVSQRRRRLGNEQFF
TRBV7-9,.,TRBJ1-1,.,TGTGCCAGCAGCTCACAGGGTACAATAACTGAAGCTTTCTTT,CASSSQGTITEAFF
TRBV7-9,.,TRBJ2-1,.,TGTGCCAGCAGCTTAGACTCAAATGAGCAGTTCTTC,CASSLDSNEQFF
TRBV5-1,few,TRBJ2-3,TRBD2,TGCGCCAGCAGCTCGGGGGGGCTGACAGATACGCAGTATTTT,CASSSGGLTDTQYF
TRBV11-2,.,TRBJ2-1,TRBD1,TGTGCCAGCAGCCCAGGGGGCCAGGGGGCATTCAATGAGCAGTTCTTC,CASSPGGQGAFNEQFF
TRBV6-1,.,TRBJ1-5,.,TGTGCCAGCACGCGAGCTCTCGATCAGCCCCAGCATTTT,CASTRALDQPQHF
TRBV7-2,.,TRBJ2-3,.,TGTGCCAGCAGCTTAGTTGCCTACACAGATACGCAGTATTTT,CASSLVAYTDTQYF
TRBV7-9,.,TRBJ1-3,.,TGTGCCAGCAGCAACCAGGGGTCTGGAAACACCATATATTTT,CASSNQGSGNTIYF
TRBV5-1,.,TRBJ2-7,.,TGCGCCAGCAGCTTGGGAGGGTCTCTCCGAGAGCAGTACTTC,CASSLGGSLREQYF
TRBV5-4,.,TRBJ1-1,.,TGTGCCAGCAGCTTGGGGCAGGGCATGAACACTGAAGCTTTCTTT,CASSLGQGMNTEAFF
TRBV5-1,.,TRBJ1-2,.,TGCGCCAGCAGCCAAGACAGCACTTATGGCTACACCTTC,CASSQDSTYGYTF
TRBV30,.,TRBJ2-7,TRBD1,TGTGCCTGGAGTGCGACAGGGTATACCAACGAGCAGTACTTC,CAWSATGYTNEQYF
TRBV30,.,TRBJ2-7,TRBD2,TGTGCCTGGAGTGTCGGCGGGGGGCTGGACGAGCAGTACTTC,CAWSVGGGLDEQYF
TRBV5-4,.,TRBJ1-1,TRBD1,TGTGCCAGCAGCTTGGAACAGGGGAGGATGAACACTGAAGCTTTCTTT,CASSLEQGRMNTEAFF
TRBV27,.,TRBJ1-1,.,TGTGCCAGCAGTTTTACAGGGACCACTGAAGCTTTCTTT,CASSFTGTTEAFF
TRBV6-1,.,TRBJ2-5,.,TGTGCCAGCAGTGTCACAGGGCGAGAGACCCAGTACTTC,CASSVTGRETQYF
TRBV10-3,.,TRBJ1-5,TRBD1,TGTGCCATCAGTGCGACAGGGAACCCCAATCAGCCCCAGCATTTT,CAISATGNPNQPQHF
TRBV28,.,TRBJ1-1,.,TGTGCCAGCGCCCTGACGAGCAGGGAAGCTTTCTTT,CASALTSREAFF
TRBV18,few,TRBJ2-3,TRBD2,TGTGCCAGCTCACCTGGCGGGGGTGGCACAGATACGCAGTATTTT,CASSPGGGGTDTQYF
TRBV7-3,.,TRBJ2-5,TRBD2,TGTGCCAGCAGCTCCGGACGGGGGGGCCTCCAAGAGACCCAGTACTTC,CASSSGRGGLQETQYF
TRBV2,.,TRBJ1-6,.,TGTGCCAGCAGTGATATCCTCCGGGGCTATAATTCACCCCTCCACTTT,CASSDILRGYNSPLHF
TRBV18,few,TRBJ2-3,TRBD1,TGTGCCAGCTCTCCAAACCGGGACAGGGATAATACGCAGTATTTT,CASSPNRDRDNTQYF
TRBV9,.,TRBJ2-3,TRBD2,TGTGCCAGCAGCTTCAGCGGGATGCCCACAGATACGCAGTATTTT,CASSFSGMPTDTQYF
TRBV11-1,.,TRBJ2-7,TRBD1,TGTGCCAGCAGCTTGGCAGGGGGTTCCTACGAGCAGTACTTC,CASSLAGGSYEQYF
TRBV28,.,TRBJ2-5,.,TGTGCCAGCGGACCGGGGTCGGCGGAGACCCAGTACTTC,CASGPGSAETQYF
TRBV5-1,few,TRBJ1-6,TRBD1,TGCGCCAGCAGCTTGGCGGGACAGGGAGTTTCACCCCTCAACTTT,CASSLAGQGVSPLNF
TRBV18,.,TRBJ1-2,.,TGTGCCAGCTCACCGGACAAGAACTATGGCTACACCTTC,CASSPDKNYGYTF
TRBV5-6,.,TRBJ2-5,.,TGTGCCAGCAGCTTGCAGGAGACCCAGTACTTC,CASSLQETQYF
TRBV28,.,TRBJ2-7,TRBD1,TGTGCCAGCAGTTTATCTGGGACAGGGATAAACGAGCAGTACTTC,CASSLSGTGINEQYF
TRBV5-1,few,TRBJ1-4,.,TGCGCCAGCAGCTTTCGGGGGAATGAAAAACTGTTTTTT,CASSFRGNEKLFF
TRBV4-1,.,TRBJ1-4,.,TGCGCCAGCAGCCAAGTGGCATCAACTAATGAAAAACTGTTTTTT,CASSQVASTNEKLFF
TRBV2,.,TRBJ2-3,.,TGTGCCAGCAGTGGCGTACAGGCCATCGGGACGCAGTATTTT,CASSGVQAIGTQYF
TRBV30,.,TRBJ2-3,.,TGTGCCTGGAGTAGACTGGGGGAGGTTTCCACAGATACGCAGTATTTT,CAWSRLGEVSTDTQYF
TRBV6-5,few,TRBJ1-1,.,TGTGCCAGCAGTAAAGAACAGGGTAACACTGAAGCTTTCTTT,CASSKEQGNTEAFF
TRBV19,few,TRBJ1-1,TRBD1,TGTGCCAGTAGTACATGGACAGGGAAAACTGAAGCTTTCTTT,CASSTWTGKTEAFF
TRBV2,.,TRBJ1-5,.,TGTGCCAGCAGTGAGCGGGTGAGCAATAAGCCCCAGCATTTT,CASSERVSNKPQHF
TRBV4-3,once,TRBJ1-2,TRBD1,TGCGCCAGCAGCCAAGAGGGACAGGGGAACTTCTATGGCTACACCTTC,CASSQEGQGNFYGYTF
TRBV7-8,.,TRBJ1-2,TRBD1,TGTGCCAGCACCCTCGACAGGGGCTATGGCTACACCTTC,CASTLDRGYGYTF
TRBV29-1,.,TRBJ2-3,TRBD1,TGCAGCGTCCACAGGGGAGATACGCAGTATTTT,CSVHRGDTQYF
TRBV5-4,once,TRBJ2-3,TRBD1,TGTGCCATGGGACAGGGCACAGATACGCAGTATTTT,CAMGQGTDTQYF
TRBV30,.,TRBJ1-4,TRBD1,TGTGCCTGGACGCAAGGGACAGCGAATGAAAAACTGTTTTTT,CAWTQGTANEKLFF
TRBV25-1,.,TRBJ1-6,.,TGTGCCAGCAGTGAAACCGGCTATAATTCACCCCTCCACTTT,CASSETGYNSPLHF